This TCR beta chain was recorded in a study of cytomegalovirus exposure and HLA in healthy donors. Study details: Early on, a data release was issued that held 80 million or so unique TCRs from HLA-typed donors.

The V end lost 6 bases, the J end lost 0 bases, and 15 bases lay between the germline ends. From germline, CDR1 is LNHDA and CDR2 SQIVND (reference sequence). This CDR3 spans 16 amino acids. Researchers ran the PCR with 60 Vbeta and 13 Jbeta primers. The data were produced by immunoSEQ multiplex PCR, yet TCRdb's version contains in-frame clones alone and is incomplete. The sample gives about 140,000 clones, about 61% of which show up once; approximately 1.7% is in the top ten. The chain couples TRBV19 to TRBJ1-3, with D perhaps matching TRBD1 (6 bases). The specimen was PBMCs. The TCR comes from a male donor in good health and CMV-seronegative. The CDR3 region has the DNA TGTGCCAGTAGACCGGGACATCACTCCTCTGGAAACACCATATATTTT. Protein product: CASRPGHHSSGNTIYF.